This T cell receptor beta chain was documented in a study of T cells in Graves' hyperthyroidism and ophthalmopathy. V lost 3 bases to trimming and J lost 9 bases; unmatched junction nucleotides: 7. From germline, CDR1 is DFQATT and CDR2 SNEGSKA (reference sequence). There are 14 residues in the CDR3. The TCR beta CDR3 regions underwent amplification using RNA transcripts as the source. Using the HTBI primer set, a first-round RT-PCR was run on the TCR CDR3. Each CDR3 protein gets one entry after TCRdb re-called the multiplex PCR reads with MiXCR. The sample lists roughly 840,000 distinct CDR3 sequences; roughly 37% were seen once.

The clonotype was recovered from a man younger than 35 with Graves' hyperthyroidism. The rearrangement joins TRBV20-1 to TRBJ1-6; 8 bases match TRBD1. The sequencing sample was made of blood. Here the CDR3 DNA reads TGCAGTGCTAGCGAGACAGGGGCTGGTTCACCCCTCCACTTT. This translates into CSASETGAGSPLHF.